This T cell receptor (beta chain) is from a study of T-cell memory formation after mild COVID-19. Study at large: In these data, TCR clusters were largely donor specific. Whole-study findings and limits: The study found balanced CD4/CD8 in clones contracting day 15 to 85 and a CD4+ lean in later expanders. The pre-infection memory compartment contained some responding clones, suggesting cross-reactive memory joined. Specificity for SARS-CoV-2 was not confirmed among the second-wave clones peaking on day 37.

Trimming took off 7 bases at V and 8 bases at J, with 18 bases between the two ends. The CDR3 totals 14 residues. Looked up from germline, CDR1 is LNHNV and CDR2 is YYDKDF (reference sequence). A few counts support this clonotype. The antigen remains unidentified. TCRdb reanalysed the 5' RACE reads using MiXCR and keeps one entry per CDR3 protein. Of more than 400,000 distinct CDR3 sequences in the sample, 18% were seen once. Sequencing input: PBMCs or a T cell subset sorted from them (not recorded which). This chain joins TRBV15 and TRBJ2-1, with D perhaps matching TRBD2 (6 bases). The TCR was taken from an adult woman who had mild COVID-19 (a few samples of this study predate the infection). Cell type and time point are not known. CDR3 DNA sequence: TGTGCCACCATTCGGGAGAACGATGGGGATGAGCAGTTCTTC. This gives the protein CATIRENDGDEQFF.